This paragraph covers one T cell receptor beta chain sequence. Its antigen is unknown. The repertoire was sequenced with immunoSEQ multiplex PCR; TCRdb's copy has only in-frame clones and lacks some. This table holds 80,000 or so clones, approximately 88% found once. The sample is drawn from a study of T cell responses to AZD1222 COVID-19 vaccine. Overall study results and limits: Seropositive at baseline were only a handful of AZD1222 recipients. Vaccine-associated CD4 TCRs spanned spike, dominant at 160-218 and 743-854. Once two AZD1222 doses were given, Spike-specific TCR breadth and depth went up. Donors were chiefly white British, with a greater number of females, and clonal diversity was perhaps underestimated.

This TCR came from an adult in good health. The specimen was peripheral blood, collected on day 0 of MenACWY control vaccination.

CDR3 amino acids: CASSVEGDLAYEQYF. In DNA form, the CDR3 reads TGTGCCAGCAGCGTTGAGGGGGACCTTGCCTACGAGCAGTACTTC. The chain recombines TRBV5-8 with TRBJ2-7; weak D call: TRBD1 (6 bases). The germline CDR1 and CDR2 sequences are SGHTS and YDEGEE. Trimming took off 4 bases at V and 2 bases at J, with 16 bases between the two ends. The CDR3 consists of 15 residues.